This entry is about one T cell receptor (beta chain). Germline loops: CDR1 SGHRS, CDR2 YFSETQ. CDR3 length: 15 residues. Trimming took 4 bases from V and 5 from J; bases not matched to a gene: 8. This entry is derived from a study of blood T cell repertoires in COVID-19. Study overall: The analysed material was cDNA or gDNA that came from T cells, B-cell-depleted T cells, or PBMCs.

Profiled with immunoSEQ multiplex PCR; TCRdb holds only in-frame clones, not every one. The sample carries around 310,000 clones, around nine tenths recorded once. This receptor was identified in a woman in her 30s who had recovered from COVID-19. The rearrangement uses TRBV5-1 and TRBJ2-5; 10 positions agree with TRBD2. The sequencing sample was made of PBMCs or T cells enriched from blood (not recorded which). For the CDR3, the DNA is TGCGCCAGCAGCGTTATAGCGGGAGGTCCCGAGACCCAGTACTTC. Translation gives CASSVIAGGPETQYF.